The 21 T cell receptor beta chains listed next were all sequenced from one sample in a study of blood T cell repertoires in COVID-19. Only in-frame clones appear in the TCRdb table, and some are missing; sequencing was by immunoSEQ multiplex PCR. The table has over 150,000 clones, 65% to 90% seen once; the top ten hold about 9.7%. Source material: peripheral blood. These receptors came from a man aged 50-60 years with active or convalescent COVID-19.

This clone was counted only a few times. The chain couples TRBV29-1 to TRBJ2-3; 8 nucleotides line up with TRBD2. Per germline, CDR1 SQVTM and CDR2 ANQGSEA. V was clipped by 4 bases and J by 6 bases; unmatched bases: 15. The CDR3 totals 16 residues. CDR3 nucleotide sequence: TGCAGCGTTGGCCCCGCCGGGACTAGGGGGGGGGATACGCAGTATTTT. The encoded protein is CSVGPAGTRGGDTQYF.

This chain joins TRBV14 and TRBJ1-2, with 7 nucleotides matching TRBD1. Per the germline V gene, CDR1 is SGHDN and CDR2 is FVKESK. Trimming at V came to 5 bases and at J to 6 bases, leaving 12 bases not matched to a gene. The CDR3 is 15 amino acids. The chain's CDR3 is CASSDGTALWNGYTF. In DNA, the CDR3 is TGTGCCAGCAGCGACGGGACAGCCCTTTGGAATGGCTACACCTTC.

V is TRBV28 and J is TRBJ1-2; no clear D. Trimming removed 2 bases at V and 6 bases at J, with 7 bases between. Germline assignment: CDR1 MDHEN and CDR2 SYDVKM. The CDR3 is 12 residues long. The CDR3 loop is CASSLRQDGYTF. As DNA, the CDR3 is TGTGCCAGCAGTTTAAGACAAGATGGCTACACCTTC.

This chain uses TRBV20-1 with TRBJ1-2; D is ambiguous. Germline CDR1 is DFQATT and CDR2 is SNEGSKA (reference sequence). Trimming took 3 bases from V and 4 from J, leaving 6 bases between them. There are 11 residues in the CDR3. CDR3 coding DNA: TGCAGTGCTAGCGGGATCTATGGCTACACCTTC. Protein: CSASGIYGYTF.

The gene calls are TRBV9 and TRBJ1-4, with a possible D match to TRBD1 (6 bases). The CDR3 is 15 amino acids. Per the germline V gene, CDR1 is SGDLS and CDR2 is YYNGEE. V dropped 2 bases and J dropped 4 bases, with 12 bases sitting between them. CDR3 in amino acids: CASSVSGAFNEKLFF. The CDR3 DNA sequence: TGTGCCAGCAGCGTCTCAGGGGCTTTTAATGAAAAACTGTTTTTT.

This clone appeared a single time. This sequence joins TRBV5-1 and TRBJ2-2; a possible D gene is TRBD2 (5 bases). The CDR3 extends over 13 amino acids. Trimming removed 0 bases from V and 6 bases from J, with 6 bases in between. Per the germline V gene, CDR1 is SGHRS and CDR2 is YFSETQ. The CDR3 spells CASSLGGPGELFF. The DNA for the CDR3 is TGCGCCAGCAGCTTGGGAGGGCCCGGGGAGCTGTTTTTT.

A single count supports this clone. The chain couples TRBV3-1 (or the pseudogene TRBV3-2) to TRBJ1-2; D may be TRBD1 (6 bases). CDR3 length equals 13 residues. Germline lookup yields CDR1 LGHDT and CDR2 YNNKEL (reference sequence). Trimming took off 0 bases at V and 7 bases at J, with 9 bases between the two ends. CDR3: CASSQEKGGGYTF. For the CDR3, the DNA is TGTGCCAGCAGCCAAGAAAAAGGGGGTGGCTACACCTTC.

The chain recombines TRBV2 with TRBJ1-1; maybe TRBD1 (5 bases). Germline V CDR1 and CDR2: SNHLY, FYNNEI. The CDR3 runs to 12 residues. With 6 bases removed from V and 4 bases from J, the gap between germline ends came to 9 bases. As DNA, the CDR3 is TGTGCCAGCAGGGTGGACACCACTGAAGCTTTCTTT. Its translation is CASRVDTTEAFF.

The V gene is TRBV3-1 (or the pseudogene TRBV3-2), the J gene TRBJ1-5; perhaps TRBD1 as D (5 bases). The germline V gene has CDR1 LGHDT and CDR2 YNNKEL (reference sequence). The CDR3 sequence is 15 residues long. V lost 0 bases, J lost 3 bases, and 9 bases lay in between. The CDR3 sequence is CASSQDLGVNQPQHF. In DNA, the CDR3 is TGTGCCAGCAGCCAAGATCTAGGGGTCAATCAGCCCCAGCATTTT.

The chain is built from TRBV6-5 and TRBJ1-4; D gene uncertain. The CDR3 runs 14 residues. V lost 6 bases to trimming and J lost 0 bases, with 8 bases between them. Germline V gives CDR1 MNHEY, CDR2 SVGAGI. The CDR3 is CASSSVPTNEKLFF. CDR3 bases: TGTGCCAGCAGCTCAGTCCCAACTAATGAAAAACTGTTTTTT.

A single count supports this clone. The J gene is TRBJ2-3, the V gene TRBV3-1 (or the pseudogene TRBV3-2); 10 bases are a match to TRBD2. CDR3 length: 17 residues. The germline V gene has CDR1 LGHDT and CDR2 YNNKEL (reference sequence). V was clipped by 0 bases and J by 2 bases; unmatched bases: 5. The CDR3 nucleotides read TGTGCCAGCAGCCAAGATGGTAGCGGGGGGTACACAGATACGCAGTATTTT. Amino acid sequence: CASSQDGSGGYTDTQYF.

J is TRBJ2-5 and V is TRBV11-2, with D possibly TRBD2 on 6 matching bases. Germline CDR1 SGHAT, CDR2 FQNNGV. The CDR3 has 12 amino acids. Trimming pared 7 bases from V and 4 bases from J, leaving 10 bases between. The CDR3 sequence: CASTDSGETQYF. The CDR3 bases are TGTGCCAGCACTGATAGCGGAGAGACCCAGTACTTC.

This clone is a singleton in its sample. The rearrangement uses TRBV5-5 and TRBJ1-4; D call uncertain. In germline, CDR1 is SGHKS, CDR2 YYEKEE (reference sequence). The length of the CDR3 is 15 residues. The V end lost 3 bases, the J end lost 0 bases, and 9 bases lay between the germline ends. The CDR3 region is CASSSGGATNEKLFF. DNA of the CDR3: TGTGCCAGCAGCTCTGGCGGTGCAACTAATGAAAAACTGTTTTTT.

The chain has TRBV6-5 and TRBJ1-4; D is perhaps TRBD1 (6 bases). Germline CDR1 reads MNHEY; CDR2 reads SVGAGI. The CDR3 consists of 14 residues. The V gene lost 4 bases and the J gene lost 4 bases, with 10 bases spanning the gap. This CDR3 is CASSLTGYNEKLFF. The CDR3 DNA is TGTGCCAGCAGTTTGACAGGCTATAATGAAAAACTGTTTTTT.

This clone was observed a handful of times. CDR3 nucleotide sequence: TGTGCCAGCAGTGCTACAAACCCCAGGGGGCACACCGGGGAGCTGTTTTTT. Amino acid sequence: CASSATNPRGHTGELFF. The rearrangement links TRBV6-1 to TRBJ2-2; 8 bases line up with TRBD1. V dropped 4 bases and J dropped 3; count of bases not matched to a gene: 10. The CDR3 covers 17 residues. CDR1 and CDR2 (germline): MNHNS, SASEGT.

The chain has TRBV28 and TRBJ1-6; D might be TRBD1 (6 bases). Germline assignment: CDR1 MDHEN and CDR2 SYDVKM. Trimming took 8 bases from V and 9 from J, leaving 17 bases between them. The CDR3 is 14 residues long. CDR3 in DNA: TGTGCCAGCGGGGTAGGGGCAGGGGTTTCACCCCTCCACTTT. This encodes CASGVGAGVSPLHF.

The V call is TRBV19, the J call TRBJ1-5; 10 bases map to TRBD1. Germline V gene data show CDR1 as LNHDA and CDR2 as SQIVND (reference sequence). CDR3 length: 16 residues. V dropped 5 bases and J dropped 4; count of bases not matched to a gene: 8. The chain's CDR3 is CASSGLDRGWNQPQHF. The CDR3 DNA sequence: TGTGCCAGTAGTGGACTGGACAGGGGGTGGAATCAGCCCCAGCATTTT. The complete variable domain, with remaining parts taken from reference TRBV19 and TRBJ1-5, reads DGGITQSPKYLFRKEGQNVTLSCEQNLNHDAMYWYRQDPGQGLRLIYYSQIVNDFQKGDIAEGYSVSREKKESFPLTVTSAQKNPTAFYLCASSGLDRGWNQPQHFGDGTRLSIL.

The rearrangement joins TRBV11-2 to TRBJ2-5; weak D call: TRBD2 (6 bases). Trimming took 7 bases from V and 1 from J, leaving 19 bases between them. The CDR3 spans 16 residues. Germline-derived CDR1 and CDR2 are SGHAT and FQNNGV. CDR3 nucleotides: TGTGCCAGCAACCCCCGGGGTCCGGGACTCCAAGAGACCCAGTACTTC. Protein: CASNPRGPGLQETQYF. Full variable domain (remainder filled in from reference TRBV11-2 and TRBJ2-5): EAGVAQSPRYKIIEKRQSVAFWCNPISGHATLYWYQQILGQGPKLLIQFQNNGVVDDSQLPKDRFSAERLKGVDSTLKIQPAKLEDSAVYLCASNPRGPGLQETQYFGPGTRLLVL.

DNA of the CDR3: TGTGCCAGCAGCCCCCGGGACAGGGATGCCGGGGAGCTGTTTTTT. The encoded protein is CASSPRDRDAGELFF. The chain joins TRBV11-1 to TRBJ2-2; 9 positions agree with TRBD1. With 5 bases clipped from V and 6 bases from J, the junction kept 7 bases outside the gene matches. From germline, CDR1 is SGHAT and CDR2 FQDESV (reference sequence). This CDR3 has 15 residues.

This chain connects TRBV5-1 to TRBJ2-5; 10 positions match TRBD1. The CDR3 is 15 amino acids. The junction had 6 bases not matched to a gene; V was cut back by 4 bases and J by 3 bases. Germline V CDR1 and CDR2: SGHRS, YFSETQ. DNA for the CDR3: TGCGCCAGCAGCCGACAGGGGGCTTGGGAAGAGACCCAGTACTTC. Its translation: CASSRQGAWEETQYF. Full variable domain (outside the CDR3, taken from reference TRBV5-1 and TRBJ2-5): KAGVTQTPRYLIKTRGQQVTLSCSPISGHRSVSWYQQTPGQGLQFLFEYFSETQRNKGNFPGRFSGRQFSNSRSEMNVSTLELGDSALYLCASSRQGAWEETQYFGPGTRLLVL.

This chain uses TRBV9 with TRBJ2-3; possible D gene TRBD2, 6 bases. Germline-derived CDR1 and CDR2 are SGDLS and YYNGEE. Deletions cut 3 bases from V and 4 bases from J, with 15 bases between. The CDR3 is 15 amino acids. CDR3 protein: CASSAGGGGADTQYF. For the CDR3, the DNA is TGTGCCAGCAGCGCCGGGGGTGGTGGAGCAGATACGCAGTATTTT.